This T cell receptor (beta chain) was captured by sequencing in a study of beta chain features in type 1 diabetes. Notes on the study in general: Researchers report that Type 1 diabetes patients had moderately but significantly shorter TCRB CDR3s across all four CD4+ subsets. Small HLA sub-analyses could not settle whether HLA shapes TCRB rearrangement.

Worth noting for this clone: Its target is unknown. Other DNA sequences within the sample encode an identical CDR3.

The investigators reverse transcribed all of the isolated RNA, so they sequenced expressed TCRB transcripts. Sequenced by immunoSEQ multiplex PCR; TCRdb stores in-frame clones only, minus some. The sample has 640,000 or so clones; roughly 13% are singletons. There are 14 residues in the CDR3. Germline assignment: CDR1 GTSNPN and CDR2 SVGIG (reference sequence). Trimming took off 0 bases at V and 1 base at J, with 9 bases between the two ends. The specimen sequenced was naive CD4+ T cells from blood. V and J are TRBV30 and TRBJ1-1; tentative D call: TRBD1 (6 bases). This sequence was found in a man aged 18 to 30 with type 1 diabetes. CDR3 bases: TGTGCCTGGAGTGTCCTGGACAGGAACACTGAAGCTTTCTTT. Translating gives CAWSVLDRNTEAFF.